The clone carrying this T cell receptor (beta chain) was detected a few times. This specimen belongs to a study of T cell changes during pregnancy in multiple sclerosis. This CDR3 has 13 residues. Germline V gene data show CDR1 as SGHAT and CDR2 as FQNNGV. The V end lost 1 base, the J end lost 4 bases, and 5 bases lay between the germline ends. Data came from immunoSEQ multiplex PCR; TCRdb stores just in-frame clones and leaves some out. The data contain 26,000 or so clones, roughly 94% of them seen just once; the ten biggest clones take up 4.5% to 5.5%. This chain links TRBV11-2 with TRBJ2-1; no reliable D call. Sequencing was performed on peripheral blood, taken in the first trimester of pregnancy. The receptor was derived from a female donor in good health, enrolled as a control in a pregnancy study. In nucleotides, the CDR3 is TGTGCCAGCAGCTTAGGGCGGTACAATGAGCAGTTCTTC. Translating it yields CASSLGRYNEQFF.